Each of the 8 T cell receptor beta chains below was sequenced from the same sample in a study of T-cell memory formation after mild COVID-19. One entry per CDR3 protein, called by TCRdb with MiXCR from the 5' RACE reads. The sample carries some 180,000 distinct CDR3 sequences, around a sixth recorded once. Material: PBMCs or a T cell subset sorted from them (not recorded which). The receptors derive from a man between 18 and 29 years old who had mild COVID-19 (a few samples of this study predate the infection). Cell type and time point are not known.

This chain connects TRBV7-2 to TRBJ2-3; TRBD2 matches at 9 bases. V shed 3 bases, J shed 2 bases, and the junction held 6 bases outside the gene matches. The CDR3 runs 16 residues. From germline, CDR1 is SGHTA and CDR2 FQGNSA. CDR3 DNA: TGTGCCAGCAGCTTCGCGGGCGGGGGGGCCACAGATACGCAGTATTTT. It codes for CASSFAGGGATDTQYF.

The table lists this clonotype with a few counts. The chain recombines TRBV28 with TRBJ1-5; D is unresolved. Germline V gene lookup returns CDR1 MDHEN and CDR2 SYDVKM. The CDR3 contains 12 residues. Trimming cost V 2 bases and J 5 bases, with 4 bases left between them. The CDR3 region has the DNA TGTGCCAGCAGTTTACCCGATCAGCCCCAGCATTTT. This gives the protein CASSLPDQPQHF.

In this sample, this clonotype turned up a few times. This chain links TRBV9 with TRBJ2-1; 7 bases fit TRBD2. J lost 2 bases, V lost 0 bases, and 5 bases had no gene match. The CDR3 runs 16 residues. The germline gives CDR1 SGDLS, CDR2 YYNGEE. CDR3 bases: TGTGCCAGCAGCGTAGACTCACGGGGGGCCTACAATGAGCAGTTCTTC. Residues: CASSVDSRGAYNEQFF. The full variable domain, its missing parts supplied by reference TRBV9 and TRBJ2-1, is DSGVTQTPKHLITATGQRVTLRCSPRSGDLSVYWYQQSLDQGLQFLIQYYNGEERAKGNILERFSAQQFPDLHSELNLSSLELGDSALYFCASSVDSRGAYNEQFFGPGTRLTVL.

The V gene is TRBV7-3, the J gene TRBJ1-1, with TRBD1 as a possible D gene (6 bases). Trimming left V 4 bases short and J 1 base short, with 10 bases between. The CDR3 consists of 14 residues. Germline-derived CDR1 and CDR2 are SGHTA and FQGTGA. The CDR3 region is CASSSGATNTEAFF. CDR3 nucleotides: TGTGCCAGCAGCTCAGGGGCCACGAACACTGAAGCTTTCTTT. Full variable domain (outside the CDR3, taken from reference TRBV7-3 and TRBJ1-1): GAGVSQTPSNKVTEKGKYVELRCDPISGHTALYWYRQSLGQGPEFLIYFQGTGAADDSGLPNDRFFAVRPEGSVSTLKIQRTERGDSAVYLCASSSGATNTEAFFGQGTRLTVV.

The chain joins TRBV28 to TRBJ2-3; a weak D match, TRBD1 (5 bases). CDR3 size: 12 residues. CDR1 and CDR2 (germline): MDHEN, SYDVKM. V lost 5 bases and J 10 bases, leaving 13 bases between the germline ends. The CDR3 reads CASSEWMGPQYF. In nucleotides, the CDR3 is TGTGCCAGCAGTGAATGGATGGGGCCGCAGTATTTT.

This clonotype was detected a few times. This chain joins TRBV7-9 and TRBJ2-5, with D unresolved. CDR1 and CDR2 from the germline V gene are SEHNR and FQNEAQ (reference sequence). This CDR3 contains 14 residues. Trimming took 3 bases from V and 1 from J, leaving 9 bases between them. The CDR3 DNA reads TGTGCCAGCAGCTTCCTGTCCCCCCAAGAGACCCAGTACTTC. Protein: CASSFLSPQETQYF.

The J gene is TRBJ2-5, the V gene TRBV29-1; D unresolved. The CDR3 is 11 residues long. Per germline, CDR1 SQVTM and CDR2 ANQGSEA. The V end lost 4 bases, the J end lost 2 bases, and 5 bases lay between the germline ends. CDR3: CSVGLQETQYF. The CDR3 DNA follows: TGCAGCGTTGGTCTACAAGAGACCCAGTACTTC.

This clonotype was found many times. At one end the junction does not follow the germline gene, possibly because of a read error. The chain uses TRBV5-1 and TRBJ2-2; 7 bases map to TRBD2. This CDR3 is built from 14 residues. Germline loops: CDR1 SGHRS, CDR2 YFSETQ. DNA of the CDR3: TGCGCCAGCGGGGGGGAGTGGAACGCCGGGGAGCTGTTTTTT. Amino acids: CASGGEWNAGELFF.